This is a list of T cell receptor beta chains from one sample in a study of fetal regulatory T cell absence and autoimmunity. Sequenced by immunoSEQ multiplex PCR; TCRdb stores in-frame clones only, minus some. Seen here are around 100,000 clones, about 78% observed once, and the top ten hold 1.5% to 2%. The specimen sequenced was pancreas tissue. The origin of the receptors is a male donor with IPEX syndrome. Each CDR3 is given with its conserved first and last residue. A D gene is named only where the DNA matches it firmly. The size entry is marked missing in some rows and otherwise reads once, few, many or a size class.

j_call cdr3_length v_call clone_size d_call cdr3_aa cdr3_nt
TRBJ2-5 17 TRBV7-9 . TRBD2 CASSLKLSGRAVETQYF TGTGCCAGCAGCTTAAAGCTTAGCGGGAGGGCCGTGGAGACCCAGTACTTC
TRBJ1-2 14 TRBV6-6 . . CASSYPYGLYGYTF TGTGCCAGCAGTTACCCCTACGGACTCTATGGCTACACCTTC
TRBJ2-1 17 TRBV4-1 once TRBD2 CASSPLTSGATRNEQFF TGCGCCAGCAGCCCTTTAACTAGCGGGGCTACGAGGAATGAGCAGTTCTTC
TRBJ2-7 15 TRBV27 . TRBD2 CASSISGGGSYEQYF TGTGCCAGCAGTATAAGCGGGGGGGGTTCCTACGAGCAGTACTTC
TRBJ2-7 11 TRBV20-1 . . CSARSVYEQYF TGCAGTGCGAGAAGCGTCTACGAGCAGTACTTC
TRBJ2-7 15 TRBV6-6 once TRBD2 CASSPGAGGPYEQYF TGTGCCAGCAGTCCCGGGGCGGGAGGACCCTACGAGCAGTACTTC
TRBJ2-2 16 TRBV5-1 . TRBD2 CASSPEASGGPGELFF TGCGCCAGCAGCCCGGAGGCTAGCGGGGGTCCCGGGGAGCTGTTTTTT
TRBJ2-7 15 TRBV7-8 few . CASSLVVGGFYEQYF TGTGCCAGCAGCTTAGTCGTCGGAGGATTCTACGAGCAGTACTTC
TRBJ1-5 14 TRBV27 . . CASSFGRYNQPQHF TGTGCCAGCAGTTTCGGACGGTACAATCAGCCCCAGCATTTT
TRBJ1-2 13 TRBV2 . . CASLGDHNYGYTF TGTGCCAGCCTCGGGGATCATAACTATGGCTACACCTTC
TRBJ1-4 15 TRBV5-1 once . CASRRKVAENEKLFF TGCGCCAGCAGACGAAAGGTAGCAGAAAATGAAAAACTGTTTTTT
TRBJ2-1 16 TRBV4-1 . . CASSQDPRTGYNEQFF TGCGCCAGCAGCCAAGATCCCAGGACTGGCTACAATGAGCAGTTCTTC
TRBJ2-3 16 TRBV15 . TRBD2 CATSRDTSGGPDTQYF TGTGCCACCAGCAGAGATACGTCGGGGGGGCCCGATACGCAGTATTTT
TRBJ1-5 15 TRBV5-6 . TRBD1 CASSLGQGSNQPQHF TGTGCCAGCAGCCTAGGACAGGGAAGCAATCAGCCCCAGCATTTT
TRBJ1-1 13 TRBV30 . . CAWRRGGDTEAFF TGTGCCTGGAGGAGGGGAGGGGACACTGAAGCTTTCTTT
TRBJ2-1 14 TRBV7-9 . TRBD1 CASRPGTGYNEQFF TGTGCCAGCAGACCCGGGACAGGGTACAATGAGCAGTTCTTC
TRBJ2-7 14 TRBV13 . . CASSSQGRIYEQYF TGTGCCAGCAGCAGCCAGGGGAGAATTTACGAGCAGTACTTC
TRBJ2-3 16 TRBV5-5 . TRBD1 CASSLDDRGNMNTQYF TGTGCCAGCAGCTTGGATGACAGGGGAAACATGAATACGCAGTATTTT